This T cell receptor (beta chain) was identified during a study of blood T cell repertoires in COVID-19. Germline V gene sequence: CDR1 MDHEN, CDR2 SYDVKM. This CDR3 spans 12 amino acids. V was pared by 1 base and J by 5 bases, with 5 bases between. Assay used: immunoSEQ multiplex PCR; TCRdb lists only in-frame clones, some missing. The sample lists 90,000 to 150,000 clones; approximately 83% were seen once. With regard to this clone: Different DNA sequences within this sample yield the same CDR3.

V and J are TRBV28 and TRBJ1-2; D uncertain. The sequencing input was peripheral blood. The TCR originated in a man older than 75 with acute or convalescent COVID-19. Written as DNA, the CDR3 is TGTGCCAGCAGTTTATCAGGTTATGGCTACACCTTC. Translated, it gives CASSLSGYGYTF.